This T cell receptor beta chain is from a study of blood T cell repertoires in COVID-19. About the study: Sources were T cells, B-cell-depleted T cells, or PBMCs; the material itself was cDNA or gDNA.

The V end lost 3 bases, the J end lost 4 bases, and 8 bases lay between the germline ends. The CDR3 totals 13 residues. CDR1 LGHDT and CDR2 YNNKEL come from the germline V gene (reference sequence). Sequencing used immunoSEQ multiplex PCR; TCRdb keeps in-frame clones, though not all of them. The table includes roughly 160,000 clones, 82% detected once. Adults between about 18 and 95 years of age took part from 24 US areas. Cohort allocation depended upon clinical history that participants reported. Two negative PCRs, clearance, or symptom resolution were required of recovered Cohort 3 donors. This chain connects TRBV3-1 (or the pseudogene TRBV3-2) to TRBJ2-3; possible D gene TRBD2, 5 bases. This clonotype was obtained from a man in his 60s who had recovered from COVID-19. Material for sequencing was PBMCs or T cells enriched from blood (not recorded which). The CDR3 here is CASSHGGADTQYF. The DNA of the CDR3 is TGTGCCAGCAGCCATGGAGGCGCAGATACGCAGTATTTT.